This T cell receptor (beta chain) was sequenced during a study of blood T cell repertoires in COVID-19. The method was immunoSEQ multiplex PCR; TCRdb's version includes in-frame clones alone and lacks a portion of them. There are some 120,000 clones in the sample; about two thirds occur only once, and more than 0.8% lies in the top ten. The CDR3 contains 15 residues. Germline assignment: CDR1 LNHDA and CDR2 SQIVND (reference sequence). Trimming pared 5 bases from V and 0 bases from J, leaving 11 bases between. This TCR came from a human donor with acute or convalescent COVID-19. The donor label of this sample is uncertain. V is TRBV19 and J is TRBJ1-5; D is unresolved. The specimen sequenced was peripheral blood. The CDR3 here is CASSDNRYSNQPQHF. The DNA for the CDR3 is TGTGCCAGTAGTGATAACAGATATAGCAATCAGCCCCAGCATTTT.